The 15 T cell receptor beta chains below all came from one sample that was sequenced in a study of OX40 agonist ivuxolimab in advanced cancers. Using immunoSEQ multiplex PCR, the repertoire was profiled, and TCRdb retains in-frame clones only, with some absent. The repertoire holds some 27,000 clones, with about nine tenths as singletons. This sample comprised CD4+ or CD8+ T cells sorted from blood, obtained in a trial of the OX40 agonist ivuxolimab. The source is an adult with an advanced solid tumor such as melanoma, head and neck, liver or kidney cancer.

V and J are TRBV6-5 and TRBJ1-2, with D tentatively TRBD1 (6 bases). The V end lost 4 bases, the J end lost 8 bases, and 20 bases lay between the germline ends. The CDR3 consists of 15 residues. CDR1 and CDR2 from the germline V gene are MNHEY and SVGAGI. The CDR3 reads CASSSMWDTKGGYTF. In nucleotides, the CDR3 is TGTGCCAGCAGTTCGATGTGGGACACAAAAGGGGGCTACACCTTC.

The J gene is TRBJ2-7, the V gene TRBV7-7; weak D call: TRBD2 (5 bases). CDR3 size: 14 residues. Per germline, CDR1 SSHAT and CDR2 FNYEAQ (reference sequence). Trimming cost V 4 bases and J 3 bases, with 13 bases left between them. CDR3 DNA sequence: TGTGCCAGCAGCTCGGGTGAGGGTGACTACGAGCAGTACTTC. Translation: CASSSGEGDYEQYF.

V and J are TRBV7-6 and TRBJ2-7, with D possibly being TRBD2 (5 bases). The CDR3 is 13 residues long. V was pared by 3 bases and J by 4 bases, with 10 bases between. CDR1 is SGHVS and CDR2 is FNYEAQ in the germline V gene. The CDR3 protein is CASSFSGIYEQYF. The CDR3 coding sequence is TGTGCCAGCAGCTTTTCCGGGATATACGAGCAGTACTTC.

The rearrangement joins TRBV28 to TRBJ2-7; 8 bases align to TRBD1. This CDR3 region has 15 residues. The trim removed 6 bases at V and 0 bases at J, leaving 7 bases unmatched. Per the germline V gene, CDR1 is MDHEN and CDR2 is SYDVKM. In DNA, the CDR3 is TGTGCCAGCAGCCCGCCGGACAGGGTCTCCTACGAGCAGTACTTC. Translation: CASSPPDRVSYEQYF. Using reference TRBV28 and TRBJ2-7 for the parts outside the CDR3, the full variable domain is DVKVTQSSRYLVKRTGEKVFLECVQDMDHENMFWYRQDPGLGLRLIYFSYDVKMKEKGDIPEGYSVSREKKERFSLILESASTNQTSMYLCASSPPDRVSYEQYFGPGTRLTVT.

This chain uses TRBV5-4 with TRBJ2-7, with D uncertain. Germline V CDR1 and CDR2: SGHNT, YYREEE (reference sequence). Trimming left V 0 bases short and J 2 bases short, with 9 bases between. The length of the CDR3 is 14 residues. CDR3 in amino acids: CASSLDGFAYEQYF. CDR3 bases: TGTGCCAGCAGCTTGGACGGATTCGCCTACGAGCAGTACTTC.

This chain joins TRBV9 and TRBJ2-1; TRBD2 matches 14 bases. CDR3 length: 15 amino acids. The junction had 7 bases not matched to a gene; V was cut back by 4 bases and J by 10 bases. CDR1 is SGDLS and CDR2 is YYNGEE in the germline V gene. The CDR3 protein is CASSSGLAGVEEQFF. The CDR3 DNA sequence: TGTGCCAGCAGCTCGGGACTAGCGGGAGTGGAAGAGCAGTTCTTC.

This clone was seen only a few times. The rearrangement uses TRBV4-3 and TRBJ2-5; D unresolved. Germline CDR1 is LGHNA and CDR2 is YSLEER. V lost 0 bases and J lost 3, with 8 bases in between. The CDR3 length is 14 residues. The CDR3 coding sequence is TGCGCCAGCAGCCAAGAATCCAGTAAAGAGACCCAGTACTTC. This sequence encodes CASSQESSKETQYF.

The chain combines TRBV27 with TRBJ2-5, with TRBD2 matching over 12 bases. Looked up from germline, CDR1 is MNHEY and CDR2 is SMNVEV (reference sequence). V shed 2 bases, J shed 5 bases, and the junction held 3 bases outside the gene matches. This CDR3 has 15 amino acids. The CDR3 nucleotides are TGTGCCAGCAGTTTAGGGACTAGCGGGTTTGAGACCCAGTACTTC. Protein: CASSLGTSGFETQYF.

The CDR3 region is CASSLGQGSTDTQYF. Here the CDR3 DNA reads TGTGCCAGCAGCTTGGGACAGGGGTCCACAGATACGCAGTATTTT. The rearrangement links TRBV11-2 to TRBJ2-3, with TRBD1 identical over 10 bases. The V segment lost 3 bases and the J segment 2 bases; nucleotides outside the gene matches: 2. CDR1 SGHAT and CDR2 FQNNGV come from the germline V gene. The CDR3 contains 15 residues.

The gene calls are TRBV5-6 and TRBJ2-1; 11 nucleotides line up with TRBD2. V shed 0 bases and J 0 bases; nucleotides not matched to a gene: 2. Germline V lookup: CDR1 SGHDT, CDR2 YYEEEE. The CDR3 totals 17 residues. This CDR3 reads CASSLATSGSSYNEQFF. CDR3 coding DNA: TGTGCCAGCAGCTTGGCAACTAGCGGGAGCTCCTACAATGAGCAGTTCTTC.

The V and J genes are TRBV29-1 and TRBJ1-1; D ambiguous. The CDR3 loop spans 10 amino acids. Germline values: CDR1 SQVTM, CDR2 ANQGSEA. The ends were cut back, 7 bases at V and 7 bases at J, with 10 bases in the middle. The CDR3 DNA reads TGCAGCGCCGGCGAACGTGAAGCTTTCTTT. Translation: CSAGEREAFF.

The V call is TRBV27, the J call TRBJ2-2; D is possibly TRBD1 (6 bases). Per germline, CDR1 MNHEY and CDR2 SMNVEV (reference sequence). Trimming removed 7 bases at V and 6 bases at J, with 9 bases between. CDR3 size: 12 residues. The CDR3 bases are TGTGCCAGCACAACAGGGTCCGGGGAGCTGTTTTTT. Protein product: CASTTGSGELFF.

Written as DNA, the CDR3 is TGTGCCAGCAGCCTACCTATAATGGGGGTTTTGGGACAAGGGGAGACCCAGTACTTC. Encoded protein: CASSLPIMGVLGQGETQYF. J is TRBJ2-5 and V is TRBV7-9; possible D gene TRBD1, 6 bases. CDR1 is SEHNR, CDR2 FQNEAQ, per germline (reference sequence). The CDR3 consists of 19 residues. V lost 5 bases, J lost 5 bases, and 30 bases lay in between.

The CDR3 spells CASNHRAETYNEQFF. CDR3 DNA: TGTGCCAGTAACCACAGGGCGGAAACCTACAATGAGCAGTTCTTC. V and J are TRBV19 and TRBJ2-1, with D perhaps TRBD1 (6 bases). Germline CDR1 and CDR2: LNHDA and SQIVND (reference sequence). This CDR3 region has 15 residues. V dropped 7 bases and J dropped 2 bases, with 15 bases sitting between them.

This chain links TRBV19 with TRBJ2-5; TRBD1 matches 9 bases. V lost 3 bases, J lost 5 bases, and 13 bases stayed unmatched. The CDR3 is 17 residues long. From germline, CDR1 is LNHDA and CDR2 SQIVND (reference sequence). The CDR3 sequence is CASSIGGTGRLRETQYF. In DNA form, the CDR3 reads TGTGCCAGTAGTATCGGGGGGACAGGGAGACTGCGGGAGACCCAGTACTTC.